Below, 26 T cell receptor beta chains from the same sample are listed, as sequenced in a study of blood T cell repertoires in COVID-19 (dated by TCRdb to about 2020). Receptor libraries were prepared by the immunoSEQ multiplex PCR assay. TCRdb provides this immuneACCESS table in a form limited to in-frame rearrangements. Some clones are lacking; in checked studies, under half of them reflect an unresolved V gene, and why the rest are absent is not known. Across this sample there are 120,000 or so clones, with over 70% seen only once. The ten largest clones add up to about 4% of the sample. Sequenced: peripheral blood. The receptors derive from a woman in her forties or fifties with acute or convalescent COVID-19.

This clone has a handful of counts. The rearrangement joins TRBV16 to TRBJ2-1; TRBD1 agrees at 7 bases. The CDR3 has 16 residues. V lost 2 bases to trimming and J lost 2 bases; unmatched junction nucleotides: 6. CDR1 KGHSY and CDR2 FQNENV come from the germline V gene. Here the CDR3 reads CASSQTVGTAYNEQFF. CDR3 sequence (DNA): TGTGCCAGCAGCCAAACGGTGGGGACAGCCTACAATGAGCAGTTCTTC.

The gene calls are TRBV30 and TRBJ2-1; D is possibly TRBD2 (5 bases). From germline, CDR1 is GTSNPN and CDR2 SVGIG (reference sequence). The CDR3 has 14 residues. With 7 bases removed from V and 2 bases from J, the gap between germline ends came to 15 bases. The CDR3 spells CASQTRLTYNEQFF. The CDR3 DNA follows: TGTGCCTCTCAAACTAGACTCACCTACAATGAGCAGTTCTTC. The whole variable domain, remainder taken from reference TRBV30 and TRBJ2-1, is SQTIHQWPATLVQPVGSPLSLECTVEGTSNPNLYWYRQAAGRGLQLLFYSVGIGQISSEVPQNLSASRPQDRQFILSSKKLLLSDSGFYLCASQTRLTYNEQFFGPGTRLTVL.

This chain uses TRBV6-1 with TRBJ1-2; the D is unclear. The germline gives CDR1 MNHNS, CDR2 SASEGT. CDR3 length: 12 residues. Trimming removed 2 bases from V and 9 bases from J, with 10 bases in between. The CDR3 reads CASSESDRSYTF. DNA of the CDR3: TGTGCCAGCAGTGAAAGCGATCGGAGCTACACCTTC.

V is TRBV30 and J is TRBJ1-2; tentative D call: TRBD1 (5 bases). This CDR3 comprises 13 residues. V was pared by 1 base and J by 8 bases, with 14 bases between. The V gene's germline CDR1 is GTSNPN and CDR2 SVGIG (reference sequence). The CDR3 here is CAWSGRTPEGYTF. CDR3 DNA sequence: TGTGCCTGGAGTGGAAGGACACCTGAGGGCTACACCTTC.

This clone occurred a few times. The CDR3 DNA reads as TGTGCCATCAGCCAGGGGACCGAATACAATGAGCAGTTCTTC. Translation: CAISQGTEYNEQFF. The chain employs TRBV10-3 and TRBJ2-1; a weak D match, TRBD1 (6 bases). The CDR3 is 14 residues long. Germline CDR1 ENHRY, CDR2 SYGVKD. V lost 6 bases to trimming and J lost 4 bases, with 13 bases between them.

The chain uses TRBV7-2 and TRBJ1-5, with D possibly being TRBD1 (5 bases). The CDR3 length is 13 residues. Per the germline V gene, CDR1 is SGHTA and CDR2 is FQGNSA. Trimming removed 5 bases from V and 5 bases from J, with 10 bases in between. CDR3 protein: CASSASGYQPQHF. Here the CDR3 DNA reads TGTGCCAGCAGCGCTTCAGGGTATCAGCCCCAGCATTTT.

The CDR3 region has the DNA TGTGCCAGCAGCCAAGGGACTAGCGGGTTAGATACGCAGTATTTT. The encoded protein is CASSQGTSGLDTQYF. This chain joins TRBV5-4 and TRBJ2-3, with 12 bases matching TRBD2. In germline, CDR1 is SGHNT, CDR2 YYREEE (reference sequence). The CDR3 is made up of 15 amino acids. The trim removed 4 bases at V and 5 bases at J, leaving 5 bases unmatched.

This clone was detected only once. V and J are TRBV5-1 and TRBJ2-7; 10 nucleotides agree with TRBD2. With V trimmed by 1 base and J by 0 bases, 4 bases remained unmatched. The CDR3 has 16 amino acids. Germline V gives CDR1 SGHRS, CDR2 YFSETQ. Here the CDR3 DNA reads TGCGCCAGCAGCTTGTATAGCGGGAGGAACTCCTACGAGCAGTACTTC. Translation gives CASSLYSGRNSYEQYF. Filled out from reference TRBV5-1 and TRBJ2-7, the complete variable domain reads KAGVTQTPRYLIKTRGQQVTLSCSPISGHRSVSWYQQTPGQGLQFLFEYFSETQRNKGNFPGRFSGRQFSNSRSEMNVSTLELGDSALYLCASSLYSGRNSYEQYFGPGTRLTVT.

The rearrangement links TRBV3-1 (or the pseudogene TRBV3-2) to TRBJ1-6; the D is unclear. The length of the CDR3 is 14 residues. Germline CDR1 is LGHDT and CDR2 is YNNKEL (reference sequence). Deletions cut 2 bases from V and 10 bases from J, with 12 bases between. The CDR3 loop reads CASSQYGSQSPLHF. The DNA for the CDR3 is TGTGCCAGCAGCCAATATGGGAGCCAGTCACCCCTCCACTTT.

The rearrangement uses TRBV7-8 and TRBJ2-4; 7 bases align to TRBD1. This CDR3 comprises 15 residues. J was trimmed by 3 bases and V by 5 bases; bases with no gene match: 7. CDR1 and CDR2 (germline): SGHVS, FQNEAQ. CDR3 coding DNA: TGTGCCAGCAGCATCAGGGGGACGGACAAAAACATTCAGTACTTC. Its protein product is CASSIRGTDKNIQYF.

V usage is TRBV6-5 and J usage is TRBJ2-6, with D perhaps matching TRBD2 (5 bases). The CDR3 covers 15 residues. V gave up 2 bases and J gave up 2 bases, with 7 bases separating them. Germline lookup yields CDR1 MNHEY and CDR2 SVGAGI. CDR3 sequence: CASSYEGAGANVLTF. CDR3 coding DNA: TGTGCCAGCAGTTACGAGGGAGCTGGGGCCAACGTCCTGACTTTC.

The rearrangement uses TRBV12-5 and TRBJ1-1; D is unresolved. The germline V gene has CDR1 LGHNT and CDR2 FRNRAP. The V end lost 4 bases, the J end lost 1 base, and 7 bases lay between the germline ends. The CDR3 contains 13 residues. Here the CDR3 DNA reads TGTGCTAGTGGTTCCCCATCGAACACTGAAGCTTTCTTT. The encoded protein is CASGSPSNTEAFF.

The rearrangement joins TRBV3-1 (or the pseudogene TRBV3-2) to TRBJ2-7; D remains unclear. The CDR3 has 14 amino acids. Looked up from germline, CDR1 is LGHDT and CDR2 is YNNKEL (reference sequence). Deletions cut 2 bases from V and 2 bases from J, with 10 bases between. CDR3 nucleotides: TGTGCCAGCAGCCAACCCTTCCCCCCCTACGAGCAGTACTTC. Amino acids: CASSQPFPPYEQYF.

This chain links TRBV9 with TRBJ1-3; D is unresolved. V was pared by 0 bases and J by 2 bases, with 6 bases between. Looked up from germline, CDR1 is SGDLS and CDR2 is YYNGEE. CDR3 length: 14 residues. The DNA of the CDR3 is TGTGCCAGCAGCGTAGCAGATACTGGAAACACCATATATTTT. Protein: CASSVADTGNTIYF.

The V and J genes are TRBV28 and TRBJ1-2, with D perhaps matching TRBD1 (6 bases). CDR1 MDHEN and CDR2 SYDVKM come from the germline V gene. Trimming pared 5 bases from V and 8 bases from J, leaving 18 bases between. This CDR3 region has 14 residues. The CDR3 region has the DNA TGTGCCAGCAGTACCCAGACAGGATGGGGCGGCTACACCTTC. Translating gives CASSTQTGWGGYTF.

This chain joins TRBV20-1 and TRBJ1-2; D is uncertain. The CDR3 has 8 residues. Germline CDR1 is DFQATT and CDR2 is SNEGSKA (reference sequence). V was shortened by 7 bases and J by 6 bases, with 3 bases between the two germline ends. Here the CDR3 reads CSVDGYTF. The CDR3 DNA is TGCAGTGTAGATGGCTACACCTTC.

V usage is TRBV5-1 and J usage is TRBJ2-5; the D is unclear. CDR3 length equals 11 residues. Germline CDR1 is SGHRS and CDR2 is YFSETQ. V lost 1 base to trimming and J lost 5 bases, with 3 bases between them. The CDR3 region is CASSLSETQYF. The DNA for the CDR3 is TGCGCCAGCAGCTTGAGCGAGACCCAGTACTTC.

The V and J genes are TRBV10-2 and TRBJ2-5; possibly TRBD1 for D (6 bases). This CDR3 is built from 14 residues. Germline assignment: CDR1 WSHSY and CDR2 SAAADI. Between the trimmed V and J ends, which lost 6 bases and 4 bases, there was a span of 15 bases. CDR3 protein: CASRWGPSAETQYF. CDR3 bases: TGCGCCAGCAGGTGGGGGCCCTCGGCAGAGACCCAGTACTTC.

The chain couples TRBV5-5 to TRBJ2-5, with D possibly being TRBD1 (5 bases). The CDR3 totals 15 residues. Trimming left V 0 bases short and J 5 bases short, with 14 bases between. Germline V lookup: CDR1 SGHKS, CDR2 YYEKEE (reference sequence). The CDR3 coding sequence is TGTGCCAGCAGCTTGGAGTTTATCTGGGGCGAGACCCAGTACTTC. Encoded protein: CASSLEFIWGETQYF.

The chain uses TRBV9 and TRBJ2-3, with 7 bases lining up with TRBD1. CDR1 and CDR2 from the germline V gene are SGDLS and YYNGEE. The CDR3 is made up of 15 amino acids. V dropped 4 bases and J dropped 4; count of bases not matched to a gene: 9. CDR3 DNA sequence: TGTGCCAGCAGCAGGGGGCCCCAGGGTGCAGATACGCAGTATTTT. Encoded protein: CASSRGPQGADTQYF. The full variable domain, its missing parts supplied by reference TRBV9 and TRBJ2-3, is DSGVTQTPKHLITATGQRVTLRCSPRSGDLSVYWYQQSLDQGLQFLIQYYNGEERAKGNILERFSAQQFPDLHSELNLSSLELGDSALYFCASSRGPQGADTQYFGPGTRLTVL.

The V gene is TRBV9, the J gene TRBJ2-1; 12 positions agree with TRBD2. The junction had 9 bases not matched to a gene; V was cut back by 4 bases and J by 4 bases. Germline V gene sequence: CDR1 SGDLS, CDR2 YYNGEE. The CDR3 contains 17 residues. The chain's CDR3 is CASSFSLAGGPYNEQFF. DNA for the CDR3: TGTGCCAGCAGCTTCTCCCTAGCGGGGGGGCCTTACAATGAGCAGTTCTTC.

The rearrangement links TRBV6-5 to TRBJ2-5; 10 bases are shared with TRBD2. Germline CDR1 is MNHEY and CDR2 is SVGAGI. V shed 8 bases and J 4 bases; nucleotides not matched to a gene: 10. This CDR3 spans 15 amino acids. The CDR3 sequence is CASGLAGVFAETQYF. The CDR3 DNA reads TGTGCCAGCGGTCTAGCGGGAGTCTTTGCAGAGACCCAGTACTTC.

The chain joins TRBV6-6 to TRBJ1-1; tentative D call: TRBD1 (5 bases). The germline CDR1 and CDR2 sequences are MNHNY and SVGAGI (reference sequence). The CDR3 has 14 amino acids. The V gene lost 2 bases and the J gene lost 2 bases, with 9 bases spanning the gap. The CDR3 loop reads CASSYLQANTEAFF. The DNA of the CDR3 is TGTGCCAGCAGTTACCTACAGGCAAACACTGAAGCTTTCTTT.

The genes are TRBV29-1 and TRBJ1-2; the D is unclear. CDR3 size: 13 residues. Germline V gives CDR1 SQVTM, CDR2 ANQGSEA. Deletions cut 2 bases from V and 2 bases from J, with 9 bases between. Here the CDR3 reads CSVEQAINYGYTF. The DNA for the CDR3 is TGCAGCGTTGAACAGGCAATCAACTATGGCTACACCTTC.

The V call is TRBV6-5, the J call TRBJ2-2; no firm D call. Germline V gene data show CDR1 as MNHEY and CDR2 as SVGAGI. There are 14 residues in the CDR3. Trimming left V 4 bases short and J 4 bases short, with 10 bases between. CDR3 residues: CASSSLSSTGELFF. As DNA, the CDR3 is TGTGCCAGCAGTTCTCTTAGCTCCACCGGGGAGCTGTTTTTT.

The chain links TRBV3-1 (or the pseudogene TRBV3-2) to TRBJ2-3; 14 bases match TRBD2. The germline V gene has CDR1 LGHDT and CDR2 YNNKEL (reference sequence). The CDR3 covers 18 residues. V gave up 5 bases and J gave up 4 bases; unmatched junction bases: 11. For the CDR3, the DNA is TGTGCCAGCAGCGAAATCCCCCTGACTAGCGGGGGGGCAGATACGCAGTATTTT. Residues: CASSEIPLTSGGADTQYF.